Each of the 16 T cell receptor beta chains below was sequenced from the same sample in a study of cytomegalovirus exposure and HLA in healthy donors (dated by TCRdb to between 2016 and 2019). Library preparation used the immunoSEQ multiplex PCR assay. For the multiplex PCR, a mixture combining 60 forward primers for TCR Vbeta segments and 13 reverse primers for TCR Jbeta segments was used. The source is immuneACCESS, and TCRdb retained only in-frame sequences with V and J called. Part of the clones is not carried over; for the studies checked, unresolved V genes explain less than half of this, and the remainder is unexplained. This sample is represented by 75,000 to 90,000 clones; 63% of them were singletons. The ten largest clones take up approximately 16% of the sample. Sequencing was done on a sample of PBMCs. These receptors were taken from a woman aged 35 to 49 in good health and CMV-seropositive.

V usage is TRBV6-5 and J usage is TRBJ1-1, with D unresolved. Germline V gene lookup returns CDR1 MNHEY and CDR2 SVGAGI. This CDR3 has 14 amino acids. Trimming pared 0 bases from V and 8 bases from J, leaving 13 bases between. The CDR3 bases are TGTGCCAGCAGTTACTCGAACGGAGGATACGAAGCTTTCTTT. Its protein is CASSYSNGGYEAFF.

The table lists this clone with a count of one. The J gene is TRBJ2-7, the V gene TRBV4-3; no firm D call. Germline V gene data show CDR1 as LGHNA and CDR2 as YSLEER. The V end was cut by 4 bases, the J end by 0 bases, with 7 bases between. CDR3 length: 13 amino acids. CDR3 loop: CASSLGLSYEQYF. The CDR3 coding sequence is TGCGCCAGCAGCCTGGGCCTCTCCTACGAGCAGTACTTC.

This clone was recorded a few times. The rearrangement links TRBV13 to TRBJ1-1; 8 bases are shared with TRBD1. J was trimmed by 1 base and V by 4 bases; bases with no gene match: 14. Germline V lookup: CDR1 PRHDT, CDR2 FYEKMQ (reference sequence). The CDR3 consists of 18 residues. The CDR3 nucleotides are TGTGCCAGCAGCTCCAACTCCCGTCGACAGGGGAGGAACACTGAAGCTTTCTTT. Translation: CASSSNSRRQGRNTEAFF.

There are many counts of this clone. The genes are TRBV7-9 and TRBJ2-7, with D possibly TRBD2 on 6 matching bases. In germline, CDR1 is SEHNR, CDR2 FQNEAQ (reference sequence). This CDR3 has 13 residues. The V end lost 5 bases, the J end lost 3 bases, and 11 bases lay between the germline ends. This CDR3 is CASSPSEDYEQYF. CDR3 coding DNA: TGTGCCAGCAGCCCTAGCGAGGACTACGAGCAGTACTTC. Complete variable domain (other parts from reference TRBV7-9 and TRBJ2-7): DTGVSQNPRHKITKRGQNVTFRCDPISEHNRLYWYRQTLGQGPEFLTYFQNEAQLEKSRLLSDRFSAERPKGSFSTLEIQRTEQGDSAMYLCASSPSEDYEQYFGPGTRLTVT.

This sequence joins TRBV21-1 and TRBJ2-6; the table's D call of TRBD2 was not tested on the DNA. TRBV21-1 is a pseudogene locus. This CDR3 spans 22 amino acids. CDR3 bases: TGTGCCAGCAGCAAAAGCCCCGCGAGGGCCGGGCCTATCCGCTCTGGGGCCAACGTCCTGACTTTC. Protein sequence: CASSKSPARAGPIRSGANVLTF.

This chain links TRBV25-1 with TRBJ2-5; 14 nucleotides agree with TRBD2. Looked up from germline, CDR1 is MGHDK and CDR2 is SYGVNS. V shed 5 bases, J shed 4 bases, and the junction held 6 bases outside the gene matches. The CDR3 contains 16 residues. The CDR3 reads CASSRLAGGPGETQYF. DNA of the CDR3: TGTGCCAGCAGTCGACTAGCGGGAGGGCCAGGAGAGACCCAGTACTTC.

This sequence joins TRBV28 and TRBJ1-2, with 7 bases matching TRBD1. The germline gives CDR1 MDHEN, CDR2 SYDVKM. V shed 6 bases, J shed 4 bases, and the junction held 8 bases outside the gene matches. The length of the CDR3 is 14 residues. The DNA of the CDR3 is TGTGCCAGCAGACAGGGACAGAGCCTCTATGGCTACACCTTC. Translation: CASRQGQSLYGYTF.

This clone was seen more than once but under ten times. The V call is TRBV7-2, the J call TRBJ2-2; 11 positions match TRBD1. The V gene's germline CDR1 is SGHTA and CDR2 FQGNSA. V lost 0 bases to trimming and J lost 7 bases; unmatched junction nucleotides: 1. The CDR3 has 15 amino acids. The CDR3 DNA reads as TGTGCCAGCAGCTTAGCTGGGACAGGGGGCGGGGAGCTGTTTTTT. Amino acids: CASSLAGTGGGELFF.

J is TRBJ2-7 and V is TRBV2; D gene ambiguous. Germline values: CDR1 SNHLY, CDR2 FYNNEI. CDR3 length: 11 residues. With 7 bases removed from V and 5 bases from J, the gap between germline ends came to 9 bases. The CDR3 region is CASTYADEQYF. CDR3 nucleotides: TGTGCCAGCACGTACGCGGACGAGCAGTACTTC. The full variable domain, rest sourced from reference TRBV2 and TRBJ2-7, is EPEVTQTPSHQVTQMGQEVILRCVPISNHLYFYWYRQILGQKVEFLVSFYNNEISEKSEIFDDQFSVERPDGSNFTLKIRSTKLEDSAMYFCASTYADEQYFGPGTRLTVT.

The chain combines TRBV29-1 with TRBJ2-1; 12 bases are a match to TRBD2. Germline values: CDR1 SQVTM, CDR2 ANQGSEA. The CDR3 is 11 residues long. The junction had 2 bases not matched to a gene; V was cut back by 2 bases and J by 15 bases. Here the CDR3 reads CSVETSGRSFF. In DNA form, the CDR3 reads TGCAGCGTTGAAACTAGCGGGAGGTCGTTCTTC.

There are a few counts of this clone. The chain uses TRBV15 and TRBJ2-2; the D gene is possibly TRBD1 (6 bases). CDR3 length: 14 amino acids. Trimming shortened V by 9 bases and J by 2 bases, and 13 bases separated the two germline ends. In germline, CDR1 is LNHNV, CDR2 YYDKDF (reference sequence). The CDR3 DNA follows: TGTGCCACGAATCCAGGGGTCAACACCGGGGAGCTGTTTTTT. Its translation: CATNPGVNTGELFF.

The chain uses TRBV6-5 and TRBJ1-1, with 11 bases aligning to TRBD1. Per germline, CDR1 MNHEY and CDR2 SVGAGI. There are 15 residues in the CDR3. V lost 3 bases, J lost 10 bases, and 10 bases stayed unmatched. The CDR3 protein is CASSYRIGQGARAFF. CDR3 nucleotide sequence: TGTGCCAGCAGTTATCGCATTGGACAGGGGGCGCGAGCTTTCTTT.

V gene TRBV7-2 combines with J gene TRBJ2-4; D perhaps matches TRBD2 (5 bases). The V end lost 5 bases, the J end lost 0 bases, and 11 bases lay between the germline ends. CDR3 length: 15 amino acids. Looked up from germline, CDR1 is SGHTA and CDR2 is FQGNSA. CDR3 sequence reads: CASSQRAGAKNIQYF. The CDR3 nucleotides are TGTGCCAGCAGCCAAAGGGCGGGAGCCAAAAACATTCAGTACTTC.

This clone has just a few counts. The V gene is TRBV6-5, the J gene TRBJ2-1; the D gene is possibly TRBD2 (6 bases). The V and J ends lost 5 bases and 14 bases respectively, with 13 bases between them. Germline-derived CDR1 and CDR2 are MNHEY and SVGAGI. There are 11 residues in the CDR3. CDR3 sequence: CASSNGGPKFF. The CDR3 bases are TGTGCCAGCAGTAACGGAGGGCCGAAGTTCTTC.

This CDR3 reads CASSGEGTGTEKLFF. The CDR3, as DNA: TGTGCCAGCAGCGGGGAGGGGACAGGGACCGAAAAACTGTTTTTT. J is TRBJ1-4 and V is TRBV13; 9 positions match TRBD1. V shed 5 bases and J 8 bases; nucleotides not matched to a gene: 9. CDR1 is PRHDT, CDR2 FYEKMQ, per germline (reference sequence). CDR3 size: 15 residues.

The chain employs TRBV7-2 and TRBJ2-5, with 15 bases matching TRBD2. The CDR3 covers 17 residues. Germline CDR1 is SGHTA and CDR2 is FQGNSA. The trim removed 3 bases at V and 7 bases at J, leaving 9 bases unmatched. The CDR3 coding sequence is TGTGCCAGCAGCTTGGGACTAGCGGGAGGTGAGGTGGGGACCCAGTACTTC. Protein product: CASSLGLAGGEVGTQYF. The full variable domain, in which reference TRBV7-2 and TRBJ2-5 provide the parts outside the CDR3, is GAGVSQSPSNKVTEKGKDVELRCDPISGHTALYWYRQSLGQGLEFLIYFQGNSAPDKSGLPSDRFSAERTGGSVSTLTIQRTQQEDSAVYLCASSLGLAGGEVGTQYFGPGTRLLVL.